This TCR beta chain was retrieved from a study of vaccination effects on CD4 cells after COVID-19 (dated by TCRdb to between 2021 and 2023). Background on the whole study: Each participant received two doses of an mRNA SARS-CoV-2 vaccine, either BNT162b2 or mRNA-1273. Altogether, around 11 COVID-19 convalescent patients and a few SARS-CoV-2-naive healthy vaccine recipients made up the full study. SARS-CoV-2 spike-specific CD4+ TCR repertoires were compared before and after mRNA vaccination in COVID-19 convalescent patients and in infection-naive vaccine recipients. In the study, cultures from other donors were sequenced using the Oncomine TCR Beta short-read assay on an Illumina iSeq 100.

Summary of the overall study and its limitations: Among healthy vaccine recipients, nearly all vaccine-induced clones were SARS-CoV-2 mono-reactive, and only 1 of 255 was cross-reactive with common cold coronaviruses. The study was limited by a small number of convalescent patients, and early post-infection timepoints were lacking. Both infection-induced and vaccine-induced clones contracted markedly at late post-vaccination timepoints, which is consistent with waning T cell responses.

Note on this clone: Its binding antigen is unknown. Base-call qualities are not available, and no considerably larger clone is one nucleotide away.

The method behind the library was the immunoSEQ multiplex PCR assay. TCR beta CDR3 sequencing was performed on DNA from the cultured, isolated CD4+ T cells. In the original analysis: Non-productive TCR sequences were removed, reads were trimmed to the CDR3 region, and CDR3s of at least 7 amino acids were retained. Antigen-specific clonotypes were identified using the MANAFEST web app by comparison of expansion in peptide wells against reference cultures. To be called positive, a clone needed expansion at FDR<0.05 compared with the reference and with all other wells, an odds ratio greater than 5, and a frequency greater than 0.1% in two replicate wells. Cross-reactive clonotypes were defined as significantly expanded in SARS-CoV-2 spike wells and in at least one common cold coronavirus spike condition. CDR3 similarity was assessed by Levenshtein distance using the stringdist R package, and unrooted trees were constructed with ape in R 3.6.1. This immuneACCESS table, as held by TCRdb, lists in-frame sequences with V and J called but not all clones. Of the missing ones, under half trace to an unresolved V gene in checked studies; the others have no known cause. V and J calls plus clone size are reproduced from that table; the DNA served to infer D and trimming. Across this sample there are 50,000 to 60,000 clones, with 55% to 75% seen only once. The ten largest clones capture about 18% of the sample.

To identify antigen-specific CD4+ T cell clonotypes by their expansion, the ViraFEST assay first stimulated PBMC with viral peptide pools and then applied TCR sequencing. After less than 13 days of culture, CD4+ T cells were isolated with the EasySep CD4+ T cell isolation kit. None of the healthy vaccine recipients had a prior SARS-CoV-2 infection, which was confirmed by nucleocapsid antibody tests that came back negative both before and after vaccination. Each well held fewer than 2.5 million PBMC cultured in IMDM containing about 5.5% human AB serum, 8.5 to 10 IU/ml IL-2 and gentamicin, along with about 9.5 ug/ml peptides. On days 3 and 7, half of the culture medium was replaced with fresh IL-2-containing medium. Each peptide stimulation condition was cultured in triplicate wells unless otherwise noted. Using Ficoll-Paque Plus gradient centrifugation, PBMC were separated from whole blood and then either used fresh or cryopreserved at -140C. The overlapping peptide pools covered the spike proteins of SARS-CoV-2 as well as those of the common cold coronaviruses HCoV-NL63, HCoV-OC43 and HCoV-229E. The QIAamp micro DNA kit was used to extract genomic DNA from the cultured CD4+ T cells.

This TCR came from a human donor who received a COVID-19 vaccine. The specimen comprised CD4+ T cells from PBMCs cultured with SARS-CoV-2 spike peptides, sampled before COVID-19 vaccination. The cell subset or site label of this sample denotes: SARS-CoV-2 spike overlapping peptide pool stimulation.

The CDR3 amino acid sequence is: CASSPGSGKGKTQYF. The sequence in DNA is TGTGCCAGCAGCCCCGGCAGCGGGAAGGGAAAGACCCAGTACTTC. In this chain, TRBV7-9 is recombined with TRBJ2-5, with 7 bases matching TRBD2. Counted from cysteine to phenylalanine, this CDR3 has 15 amino acids. The entry retains the CDR3 DNA only, 45 bases that are in frame from base 1. Clipping removes 5 bases from V and 6 bases from J, with 12 as the unmatched junction base count. The germline V gene (reference sequence) supplies CDR1 SEHNR and CDR2 FQNEAQ.